Sequencing of this TCR beta chain was carried out in a study of shared clonotypes between healthy human individuals. Measured with immunoSEQ multiplex PCR; TCRdb has only the in-frame clones, and not every one. The data hold millions of clones, with just over 90% observed a single time. The CDR3 is 14 amino acids. V shed 0 bases and J shed 0 bases, with 6 bases lying between them. Germline CDR1 and CDR2: SGDLS and YYNGEE. The receptor was isolated from a man between 18 and 29 years old in good health. The chain is built from TRBV9 and TRBJ2-5; unclear D gene. Sample: naive CD4+ T cells sorted from blood. As to subset: CD45RA+ positively selected. This CDR3 reads CASSVADYQETQYF. The CDR3 DNA reads as TGTGCCAGCAGCGTAGCCGACTACCAAGAGACCCAGTACTTC.